This T cell receptor (beta chain) is from a study of regulatory T cells in long-lasting Graves disease. Germline V gene data show CDR1 as MGHRA and CDR2 as YSYEKL. V was pared by 4 bases and J by 4 bases, with 6 bases of the junction left unmatched. The CDR3 runs to 16 residues. Assembly of TCR beta libraries relied on iRepertoire HTBI primers together with Arm-PCR of CDR3 regions. TCRdb analysed the multiplex PCR reads with MiXCR anew, one entry per CDR3 protein. Among roughly 400,000 distinct CDR3 sequences, about 15% were seen once, and the ten largest hold about 7.6%. Time point: newly diagnosed GD, antithyroid drugs for less than 3 months. RNA isolated from PBMCs was used to make the TCR library. These data were also filed under a second study, of T cells in Graves' hyperthyroidism and ophthalmopathy.

The sequencing here drew on peripheral blood mononuclear cells (PBMCs), taken at new diagnosis, from a patient treated with antithyroid drugs. This clonotype originated in a woman in her thirties or forties with Graves disease. This chain connects TRBV4-1 to TRBJ2-7; 14 nucleotides line up with TRBD2. The CDR3, as DNA: TGCGCCAGCAGCCGAGGAGGGACTAGCGGGAGATACGAGCAGTACTTC. This gives the protein CASSRGGTSGRYEQYF.